This TCR beta chain was sequenced for a study of blood T cell repertoires in COVID-19. TCRdb keeps only in-frame clones here, not all; method: immunoSEQ multiplex PCR. The sample lists fewer than 250,000 clones, around 84% occurring once. This clone was seen just once. Sequencing input: peripheral blood. The receptor was derived from a woman older than 75 with COVID-19, enrolled during active disease.

CDR3 coding DNA: TGTGCCTGGAGTGTCTTCGGGGAGTATAATTCACCCCTCCACTTT. Translation: CAWSVFGEYNSPLHF. The chain employs TRBV30 and TRBJ1-6; D is undetermined. From germline, CDR1 is GTSNPN and CDR2 SVGIG (reference sequence). Trimming pared 0 bases from V and 4 bases from J, leaving 10 bases between. This CDR3 comprises 15 residues.